The 29 T cell receptor beta chains presented below share a single source sample, sequenced in a study of human T cells and chemical hapten exposure. This sample's time point: healthy volunteer bleed at 2 weeks. Unfractionated whole blood was the source of the extracted total RNA. TCRdb recomputed calls from the RACE reads with MiXCR, one row per CDR3 protein. Counted here are 85,000 to 95,000 distinct CDR3 sequences, approximately 10% occurring once; the ten biggest clones make up 2.9%. Material for sequencing was whole blood. The source is a female donor in good health. Some clones in this sample may be carry-over from other donors' samples.

A note on this clonotype: A single base separates this from a much larger clone, so it may be a read error. V is TRBV3-1 and J is TRBJ2-1; the D call may be TRBD1 or TRBD2 (5 bases each). There are 13 residues in the CDR3. Germline V CDR1 and CDR2: LGHDT, YNNKEL (reference sequence). With 2 bases removed from V and 12 bases from J, the gap between germline ends came to 14 bases. This CDR3 reads CASSQHRDGVQFF. CDR3 DNA sequence: TGTGCCAGCAGCCAACACCGGGACGGTGTGCAGTTCTTC.

The chain is built from TRBV6-1 and TRBJ2-7; D tentatively reads TRBD1 or TRBD2 (5 bases each). Looked up from germline, CDR1 is MNHNS and CDR2 is SASEGT. The CDR3 runs to 12 residues. Trimming removed 6 bases at V and 6 bases at J, with 12 bases between. The CDR3: CASRRGVFEQYF. As DNA, the CDR3 is TGTGCCAGCAGACGAGGGGTTTTCGAGCAGTACTTC.

The V gene is TRBV6-4, the J gene TRBJ1-3; TRBD1 aligns across 8 bases. Trimming cost V 2 bases and J 4 bases; bases outside gene matches: 10. Germline CDR1 reads MRHNA; CDR2 reads SNTAGT. This CDR3 contains 17 residues. The CDR3 loop reads CASSDGLPGGRGNTIYF. The DNA of the CDR3 is TGTGCCAGCAGTGACGGGCTCCCAGGGGGCAGAGGAAACACCATATATTTT.

V usage is TRBV1 and J usage is TRBJ1-2; no check of the table's D call, TRBD1, against the DNA was made. TRBV1 constitutes a pseudogene. The CDR3 runs 16 residues. CDR3 sequence: CTSSQDPGTEDYGYTF. CDR3 in DNA: TGCACCAGCAGCCAAGATCCCGGGACCGAGGACTATGGCTACACCTTC.

This clonotype appeared many times. The chain carries TRBV11-1 and TRBJ2-1, with D perhaps being TRBD1 or TRBD2 (5 bases each). Germline V gene lookup returns CDR1 SGHAT and CDR2 FQDESV (reference sequence). The CDR3 runs to 16 residues. Deletions cut 7 bases from V and 0 bases from J, with 16 bases between. The chain's CDR3 is CASTANWGSSYNEQFF. In nucleotides, the CDR3 is TGTGCCAGCACCGCAAATTGGGGGAGCTCCTACAATGAGCAGTTCTTC.

This clonotype was observed a handful of times. The CDR3 reads CASSQDGTSGIAYNEQFF. The CDR3 region has the DNA TGCGCCAGCAGCCAAGACGGGACTAGCGGGATCGCCTACAATGAGCAGTTCTTC. The chain joins TRBV4-1 to TRBJ2-1, with 13 bases fitting TRBD2. The CDR3 runs to 18 residues. The trim removed 0 bases at V and 2 bases at J, leaving 4 bases unmatched. Germline loops: CDR1 MGHRA, CDR2 YSYEKL.

J is TRBJ2-7 and V is TRBV27, with D tentatively TRBD1 (7 bases). Between the trimmed V and J ends, which lost 6 bases and 4 bases, there was a span of 19 bases. Germline lookup yields CDR1 MNHEY and CDR2 SMNVEV (reference sequence). The CDR3 extends over 15 amino acids. The CDR3 DNA reads TGTGCCAGCAGACTTAATATACAGGGGAGGTACGAGCAGTACTTC. Translated, it gives CASRLNIQGRYEQYF.

This chain uses TRBV12-3 or TRBV12-4 with TRBJ1-1; the D gene is possibly TRBD1 (6 bases). The CDR3 extends over 15 amino acids. V gave up 4 bases and J gave up 5 bases, with 17 bases separating them. CDR3 loop: CASSSPTGYRTEAFF. The CDR3 coding sequence is TGTGCCAGCAGTTCCCCGACAGGTTATCGGACTGAAGCTTTCTTT.

There are many counts of this clonotype. V usage is TRBV24-1 and J usage is TRBJ1-2; D not resolved. The CDR3 runs 13 residues. Germline lookup yields CDR1 KGHDR and CDR2 SFDVKD. V dropped 3 bases and J dropped 4 bases, with 8 bases sitting between them. In DNA form, the CDR3 reads TGTGCCACCAGTGATCGCCGATCCTATGGCTACACCTTC. Translating gives CATSDRRSYGYTF.

This chain connects TRBV7-8 to TRBJ2-7; D uncertain. This CDR3 is 14 amino acids long. The V and J ends lost 6 bases and 1 base respectively, with 13 bases between them. CDR1 and CDR2 (germline): SGHVS, FQNEAQ. CDR3 nucleotide sequence: TGTGCCAGCAGGCCTCCAACGGTATCCTACGAGCAGTACTTC. This encodes CASRPPTVSYEQYF.

The sample holds many counts of this clonotype. The gene calls are TRBV7-9 and TRBJ2-3, with 8 nucleotides matching TRBD2. The CDR3 spans 15 residues. Germline CDR1 is SEHNR and CDR2 is FQNEAQ (reference sequence). The junction had 4 bases not matched to a gene; V was cut back by 5 bases and J by 0 bases. This CDR3 reads CASSPGTRSTDTQYF. CDR3 nucleotides: TGTGCCAGCAGCCCCGGGACTAGGAGCACAGATACGCAGTATTTT.

This chain uses TRBV7-8 with TRBJ2-5; tentatively, D is TRBD2 (7 bases). Germline-derived CDR1 and CDR2 are SGHVS and FQNEAQ. Trimming removed 0 bases from V and 4 bases from J, with 21 bases in between. This CDR3 is built from 18 residues. Here the CDR3 DNA reads TGTGCCAGCAGCTTAGCAATATTAGGGGGGGGAGGTATAGAGACCCAGTACTTC. Amino acid sequence: CASSLAILGGGGIETQYF.

In its sample, this clonotype was seen many times. The chain has TRBV9 and TRBJ2-2; no firm D call. The V end was cut by 3 bases, the J end by 2 bases, with 5 bases between. This CDR3 spans 13 amino acids. CDR1 and CDR2 (germline): SGDLS, YYNGEE. In DNA form, the CDR3 reads TGTGCCAGCAGCGGGATCAACACCGGGGAGCTGTTTTTT. Residues: CASSGINTGELFF.

CDR3 residues: CATSSRDFTDTQYF. Here the CDR3 DNA reads TGTGCCACCAGCAGTAGGGACTTCACAGATACGCAGTATTTT. The rearrangement uses TRBV15 and TRBJ2-3; tentatively, D is TRBD2 (6 bases). Trimming cost V 3 bases and J 2 bases, with 9 bases left between them. Germline CDR1 is LNHNV and CDR2 is YYDKDF (reference sequence). This CDR3 comprises 14 residues. The full variable domain, rest sourced from reference TRBV15 and TRBJ2-3, is DAMVIQNPRYQVTQFGKPVTLSCSQTLNHNVMYWYQQKSSQAPKLLFHYYDKDFNNEADTPDNFQSRRPNTSFCFLDIRSPGLGDTAMYLCATSSRDFTDTQYFGPGTRLTVL.

This clonotype was picked up a small number of times. This chain joins TRBV6-5 and TRBJ2-5; unclear D gene. Trimming took 6 bases from V and 2 from J, leaving 10 bases between them. The CDR3 length is 13 residues. Germline V gene data show CDR1 as MNHEY and CDR2 as SVGAGI. The CDR3 region is CASRTVQQETQYF. The DNA for the CDR3 is TGTGCCAGCAGGACCGTCCAACAAGAGACCCAGTACTTC.

This clonotype came up a few times. This chain connects TRBV28 to TRBJ2-1; TRBD1 matches 9 bases. Germline loops: CDR1 MDHEN, CDR2 SYDVKM. The length of the CDR3 is 14 residues. V was pared by 7 bases and J by 7 bases, with 8 bases of the junction left unmatched. The chain's CDR3 is CASTWTGELNEQFF. Here the CDR3 DNA reads TGTGCCAGCACGTGGACAGGGGAATTAAATGAGCAGTTCTTC.

The table lists this clonotype with a few counts. The V gene is TRBV28, the J gene TRBJ2-3; possible D gene TRBD2, 6 bases. Trimming pared 3 bases from V and 1 base from J, leaving 11 bases between. Germline assignment: CDR1 MDHEN and CDR2 SYDVKM. This CDR3 is 15 amino acids long. As DNA, the CDR3 is TGTGCCAGCAGTTTTCCGGGCGGGGGCACAGATACGCAGTATTTT. It specifies CASSFPGGGTDTQYF.

This clonotype was recorded a few times. The rearrangement joins TRBV6-2 or TRBV6-3 to TRBJ2-1, with a tentative D call TRBD2 (6 bases). Trimming left V 7 bases short and J 8 bases short, with 21 bases between. Germline CDR1 MNHEY, CDR2 SVGEGT. There are 15 residues in the CDR3. CDR3 DNA sequence: TGTGCCAGCATGGAGGAACGGAGGGCCGGGGATGAGCAGTTCTTC. This sequence encodes CASMEERRAGDEQFF.

V is TRBV19 and J is TRBJ2-5; possible D gene TRBD1, 6 bases. This CDR3 contains 13 residues. CDR1 is LNHDA and CDR2 is SQIVND in the germline V gene (reference sequence). Trimming shortened V by 5 bases and J by 5 bases, and 12 bases separated the two germline ends. The CDR3, as DNA: TGTGCCAGTAGTCCCATGGGGGCTGAGACCCAGTACTTC. Its translation is CASSPMGAETQYF.

The V and J genes are TRBV29-1 and TRBJ2-1; D not resolved. V was cut by 4 bases and J by 0 bases, with 7 bases left in between. The CDR3 length is 13 residues. The germline V gene has CDR1 SQVTM and CDR2 ANQGSEA. The CDR3 loop reads CSVGQSSYNEQFF. The CDR3 DNA follows: TGCAGCGTTGGGCAGAGCTCCTACAATGAGCAGTTCTTC.

This clonotype was observed at least ten times. The CDR3 nucleotides are TGCAGTGCTACCTACGTTTTTAAGGGGGCGGATACGCAGTATTTT. As protein: CSATYVFKGADTQYF. The chain couples TRBV20-1 to TRBJ2-3, with 7 bases identical to TRBD1. CDR3 length equals 15 residues. J lost 6 bases, V lost 4 bases, and 13 bases had no gene match. Germline V CDR1 and CDR2: DFQATT, SNEGSKA (reference sequence).

This clonotype came up a few times. The chain has TRBV7-9 and TRBJ2-5; D might be TRBD1 or TRBD2, each matching 5 bases. This CDR3 is built from 14 residues. Trimming removed 3 bases from V and 4 bases from J, with 12 bases in between. Germline V gives CDR1 SEHNR, CDR2 FQNEAQ (reference sequence). Written as DNA, the CDR3 is TGTGCCAGCAGCTTGGCAGAGGGGAGAGAGACCCAGTACTTC. Translated, it gives CASSLAEGRETQYF. Combining the CDR3 with reference TRBV7-9 and TRBJ2-5 gives the whole variable domain DTGVSQNPRHKITKRGQNVTFRCDPISEHNRLYWYRQTLGQGPEFLTYFQNEAQLEKSRLLSDRFSAERPKGSFSTLEIQRTEQGDSAMYLCASSLAEGRETQYFGPGTRLLVL.

This clonotype was counted ten times or more. J is TRBJ2-1 and V is TRBV7-2, with D perhaps TRBD2 (5 bases). Germline V gives CDR1 SGHTA, CDR2 FQGNSA. The V and J ends lost 3 bases and 7 bases respectively, with 10 bases between them. This CDR3 region has 13 residues. CDR3 sequence: CASSFGLRNEQFF. The CDR3, as DNA: TGTGCCAGCAGCTTCGGACTCCGGAATGAGCAGTTCTTC.

The rearrangement uses TRBV20-1 and TRBJ2-7; 10 bases align to TRBD2. Germline V lookup: CDR1 DFQATT, CDR2 SNEGSKA (reference sequence). The CDR3 has 17 residues. V lost 1 base, J lost 0 bases, and 9 bases stayed unmatched. The chain's CDR3 is CSARGASGSLSSYEQYF. The CDR3 DNA reads TGCAGTGCTAGAGGGGCTAGCGGGAGCCTTAGCTCCTACGAGCAGTACTTC.

The chain joins TRBV19 to TRBJ1-5; D is possibly TRBD1 (5 bases). This CDR3 contains 16 residues. CDR1 is LNHDA and CDR2 is SQIVND in the germline V gene (reference sequence). V was clipped by 0 bases and J by 5 bases, with 14 bases between them. CDR3 sequence: CASSIDRGASYQPQHF. DNA of the CDR3: TGTGCCAGTAGTATAGATAGAGGGGCAAGCTATCAGCCCCAGCATTTT. The full variable domain, with the rest looked up from reference TRBV19 and TRBJ1-5, is DGGITQSPKYLFRKEGQNVTLSCEQNLNHDAMYWYRQDPGQGLRLIYYSQIVNDFQKGDIAEGYSVSREKKESFPLTVTSAQKNPTAFYLCASSIDRGASYQPQHFGDGTRLSIL.

This clonotype was picked up many times. The genes are TRBV29-1 and TRBJ1-5; 8 nucleotides line up with TRBD1. This CDR3 region has 14 residues. The V gene end was trimmed by 4 bases and the J gene end by 6 bases; junction bases not matched to a gene: 8. Germline V gene lookup returns CDR1 SQVTM and CDR2 ANQGSEA. CDR3 bases: TGCAGCGTTGCCGACAGGGGAGGAGGTCAGCCCCAGCATTTT. It translates to CSVADRGGGQPQHF.

This clonotype came up a few times. The gene calls are TRBV20-1 and TRBJ2-3; 7 bases map to TRBD2. V was pared by 3 bases and J by 5 bases, with 5 bases of the junction left unmatched. Germline values: CDR1 DFQATT, CDR2 SNEGSKA (reference sequence). The CDR3 length is 13 residues. CDR3 bases: TGCAGTGCTAGGTGGACTAGAGGAGATACGCAGTATTTT. The encoded protein is CSARWTRGDTQYF.

The chain links TRBV29-1 to TRBJ2-1, with D perhaps TRBD2 (6 bases). This CDR3 is 14 amino acids long. V was shortened by 5 bases and J by 7 bases, with 18 bases between the two germline ends. CDR1 is SQVTM, CDR2 ANQGSEA, per germline. CDR3 loop: CSVNIGGAGNEQFF. CDR3 in DNA: TGCAGCGTTAACATCGGCGGGGCAGGGAATGAGCAGTTCTTC.

This clonotype appeared many times. This sequence joins TRBV5-1 and TRBJ2-7, with 7 bases lining up with TRBD1. V trimming: 4 bases; J trimming: 4 bases; junction bases outside the gene matches: 2. Germline lookup yields CDR1 SGHRS and CDR2 YFSETQ. CDR3 length equals 12 residues. The CDR3 DNA is TGCGCCAGCAGCAGGGACAGTTACGAGCAGTACTTC. This encodes CASSRDSYEQYF.